The present TCR beta chain was sequenced within a study of long-term antiretroviral therapy in people with HIV. Treatment for all HIV-infected participants took place in the United States. Germline CDR1 LNHDA, CDR2 SQIVND (reference sequence). CDR3 length: 15 residues. Germline trimming cut 5 bases from V and 7 bases from J; bases unmatched to any gene: 7. immunoSEQ v3.0 was run at survey level. Repertoires were generated with immunoSEQ multiplex PCR, while TCRdb's copy carries only in-frame clones and drops some. The sample carries 20,000 to 25,000 clones, 79% recorded once. Sequencing was performed on unsorted PBMCs, taken 1.2 years after starting antiretroviral therapy. This receptor was taken from a woman between 40 and 50 years old with HIV. This chain joins TRBV19 and TRBJ1-5; 11 nucleotides match TRBD1. The CDR3 spells CASSSSGTGGQPQHF. CDR3 DNA: TGTGCCAGTAGTTCCTCCGGGACAGGGGGACAGCCCCAGCATTTT. The variable domain in full, with the rest retrieved from reference TRBV19 and TRBJ1-5, is DGGITQSPKYLFRKEGQNVTLSCEQNLNHDAMYWYRQDPGQGLRLIYYSQIVNDFQKGDIAEGYSVSREKKESFPLTVTSAQKNPTAFYLCASSSSGTGGQPQHFGDGTRLSIL.